This T cell receptor beta chain was identified in a study of shared clonotypes between healthy human individuals. The CDR3 covers 16 residues. Germline CDR1 and CDR2: KGHSH and LQKENI. V lost 5 bases to trimming and J lost 2 bases; unmatched junction nucleotides: 8. The table came from immunoSEQ multiplex PCR; TCRdb's copy has only in-frame clones and leaves some out. The sample shows over 1.5 million clones, 95% to 99% of them seen only once. The sequencing input was naive CD4+ T cells sorted from blood. Subset reported: CD45RA+ positively selected. The origin of this receptor is a man aged 30-40 years in good health. V usage is TRBV18 and J usage is TRBJ2-7, with TRBD2 matching over 11 bases. The CDR3 here is CASSFDSGRVAYEQYF. CDR3 nucleotide sequence: TGTGCCAGCTCATTCGATAGCGGGAGGGTTGCCTACGAGCAGTACTTC.